This entry lists 8 T cell receptor beta chains sequenced from one sample in a study of identical twins. MiXCR was run by TCRdb on the 5' RACE reads, yielding one entry per CDR3 protein. Here the sample spans approximately 220,000 distinct CDR3 sequences, around 8% being singletons. These data were also filed under a second study, of yellow fever vaccine responses in identical twins.

The sequencing sample was made of memory (CD45RO+) T cells sorted from blood. These receptors were collected from a woman between 18 and 29 years old in good health.

This clonotype showed up many times. The rearrangement joins TRBV29-1 to TRBJ2-5; D remains ambiguous. The ends were cut back, 4 bases at V and 2 bases at J, with 8 bases in the middle. The V gene's germline CDR1 is SQVTM and CDR2 ANQGSEA. The CDR3 covers 12 residues. The CDR3 spells CSVGFSQETQYF. The DNA for the CDR3 is TGCAGCGTTGGGTTCTCTCAAGAGACCCAGTACTTC. Complete variable domain (other parts from reference TRBV29-1 and TRBJ2-5): SAVISQKPSRDICQRGTSLTIQCQVDSQVTMMFWYRQQPGQSLTLIATANQGSEATYESGFVIDKFPISRPNLTFSTLTVSNMSPEDSSIYLCSVGFSQETQYFGPGTRLLVL.

Here the CDR3 reads CASSLIGAGELFF. The CDR3 region has the DNA TGTGCCAGCAGCTTAATAGGAGCCGGGGAGCTGTTTTTT. The chain is built from TRBV11-3 and TRBJ2-2; D is undetermined. V lost 2 bases and J lost 6, with 7 bases in between. There are 13 residues in the CDR3. Germline V gene data show CDR1 as SGHNT and CDR2 as YENEEA.

The rearrangement uses TRBV4-3 and TRBJ1-4; tentative D call: TRBD1 (6 bases). The V and J ends lost 4 bases and 9 bases respectively, with 21 bases between them. This CDR3 is built from 16 residues. The V gene's germline CDR1 is LGHNA and CDR2 YSLEER. As DNA, the CDR3 is TGCGCCAGCAGCCGGGGGGCGAAGACCGCAACTAAAAAACTGTTTTTT. It yields the protein CASSRGAKTATKKLFF.

The sample holds many counts of this clonotype. The V gene is TRBV4-1, the J gene TRBJ2-1; D remains unclear. CDR3 size: 19 residues. The V gene's germline CDR1 is MGHRA and CDR2 YSYEKL. Trimming removed 4 bases from V and 2 bases from J, with 24 bases in between. The CDR3 DNA is TGCGCCAGCAGCCCTGATGGGATTTTGGGCAGCCCAACCTACAATGAGCAGTTCTTC. It encodes CASSPDGILGSPTYNEQFF.

The CDR3 nucleotides are TGTGCCAGCACCCCTAGCGGGAGGGCCTCCGGGGAGCTGTTTTTT. It is translated as CASTPSGRASGELFF. This chain uses TRBV7-2 with TRBJ2-2, with 12 bases matching TRBD2. J gave up 6 bases and V 7 bases, and 6 bases lay outside the gene matches. This CDR3 is 15 amino acids long. Germline lookup yields CDR1 SGHTA and CDR2 FQGNSA.

This clonotype was counted a few times. The J gene is TRBJ2-3, the V gene TRBV6-4; 12 bases line up with TRBD2. V trimming: 7 bases; J trimming: 5 bases; junction bases outside the gene matches: 10. This CDR3 has 16 amino acids. CDR1 and CDR2 (germline): MRHNA, SNTAGT. CDR3 residues: CASTPLAGGPVDTQYF. CDR3 DNA: TGTGCCAGCACCCCCCTAGCGGGGGGGCCTGTAGATACGCAGTATTTT.

The rearrangement joins TRBV6-1 to TRBJ2-1; TRBD1 matches at 7 bases. CDR3 length: 15 amino acids. The germline V gene has CDR1 MNHNS and CDR2 SASEGT. The V gene end was trimmed by 6 bases and the J gene end by 9 bases; junction bases not matched to a gene: 14. The CDR3 loop reads CASRVYGTALGEQFF. The CDR3 bases are TGTGCCAGCAGGGTGTACGGGACAGCCCTAGGTGAGCAGTTCTTC.

The chain recombines TRBV7-3 with TRBJ2-2, with unresolved D. The CDR3 sequence is 12 residues long. CDR1 SGHTA and CDR2 FQGTGA come from the germline V gene. Trimming took off 6 bases at V and 5 bases at J, with 7 bases between the two ends. CDR3 region: CASRSGTGELFF. The CDR3 DNA reads as TGTGCCAGCAGGTCGGGTACCGGGGAGCTGTTTTTT.